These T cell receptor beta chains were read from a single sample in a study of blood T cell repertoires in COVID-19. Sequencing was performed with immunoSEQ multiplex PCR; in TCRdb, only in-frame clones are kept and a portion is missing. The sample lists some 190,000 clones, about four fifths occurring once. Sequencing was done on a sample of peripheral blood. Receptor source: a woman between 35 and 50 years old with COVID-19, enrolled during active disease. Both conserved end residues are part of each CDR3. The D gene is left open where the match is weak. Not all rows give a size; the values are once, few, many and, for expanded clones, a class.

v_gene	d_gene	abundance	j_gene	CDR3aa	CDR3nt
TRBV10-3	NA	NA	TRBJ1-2	CAISDDFGGYTF	TGTGCCATCAGTGACGATTTCGGGGGCTACACCTTC
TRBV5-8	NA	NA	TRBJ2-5	CASSLGPFGHSGKQETQYF	TGTGCCAGCAGCTTGGGGCCCTTCGGCCACTCAGGGAAGCAAGAGACCCAGTACTTC
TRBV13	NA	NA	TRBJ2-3	CASSFLSTDTQYF	TGTGCCAGCAGCTTTCTCAGCACAGATACGCAGTATTTT
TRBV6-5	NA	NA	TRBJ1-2	CASSLHRDLGGYTF	TGTGCCAGCAGTTTACACAGGGATTTGGGGGGCTACACCTTC
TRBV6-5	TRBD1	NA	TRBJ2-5	CASTPGGWETQYF	TGTGCCAGCACTCCAGGGGGCTGGGAGACCCAGTACTTC
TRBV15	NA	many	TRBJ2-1	CATSTPRRDYNEQFF	TGTGCCACCAGCACCCCCCGGCGGGATTACAATGAGCAGTTCTTC
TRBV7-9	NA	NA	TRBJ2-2	CASSQQAANTGELFF	TGTGCCAGCAGCCAACAGGCAGCGAACACCGGGGAGCTGTTTTTT
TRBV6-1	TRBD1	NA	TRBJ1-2	CASSEPRRTGVYGYTF	TGTGCCAGCAGTGAGCCACGAAGGACAGGCGTCTATGGCTACACCTTC
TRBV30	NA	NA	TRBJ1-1	CAWSWQYAEAFF	TGTGCCTGGAGTTGGCAGTACGCTGAAGCTTTCTTT
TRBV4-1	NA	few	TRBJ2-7	CASRSSYEQYF	TGCGCCAGCAGGAGCTCCTACGAGCAGTACTTC
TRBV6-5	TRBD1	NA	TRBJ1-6	CASSYKGTDGSPLHF	TGTGCCAGCAGTTACAAGGGGACAGATGGTTCACCCCTCCACTTT
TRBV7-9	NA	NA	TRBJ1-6	CASSSLDSNNSPLHF	TGTGCCAGCAGCTCTCTCGACAGTAACAATTCACCCCTCCACTTT
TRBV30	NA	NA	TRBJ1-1	CAWKGKTGTKNTEAFF	TGTGCCTGGAAAGGAAAGACCGGGACAAAGAACACTGAAGCTTTCTTT
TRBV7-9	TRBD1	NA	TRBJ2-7	CASSPRTGSSYEQYF	TGTGCCAGCAGCCCCCGGACAGGGAGCTCCTACGAGCAGTACTTC
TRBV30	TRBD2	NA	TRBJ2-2	CAWSRTGGNTGELFF	TGTGCCTGGAGTAGGACGGGGGGGAACACCGGGGAGCTGTTTTTT
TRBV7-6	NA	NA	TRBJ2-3	CASSPHTDTQYF	TGTGCCAGCAGCCCCCACACAGATACGCAGTATTTT
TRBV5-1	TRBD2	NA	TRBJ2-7	CASSLGPSGRAEYEQYF	TGCGCCAGCAGCTTGGGGCCTAGCGGGAGGGCCGAATACGAGCAGTACTTC
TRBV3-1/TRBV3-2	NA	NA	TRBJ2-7	CASSQAGKQNYEQYF	TGTGCCAGCAGCCAAGCGGGAAAACAGAACTACGAGCAGTACTTC
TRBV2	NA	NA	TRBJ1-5	CASSAGGAAQPQHF	TGTGCCAGCAGTGCGGGGGGGGCAGCTCAGCCCCAGCATTTT
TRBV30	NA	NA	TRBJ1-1	CAWSGRDHPEAFF	TGTGCCTGGAGTGGGCGGGACCACCCTGAAGCTTTCTTT
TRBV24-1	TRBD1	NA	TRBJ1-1	CATSDPGQGAAAFF	TGTGCCACCAGTGATCCGGGACAGGGGGCTGCGGCTTTCTTT
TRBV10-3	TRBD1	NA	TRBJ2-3	CAINKQGAGTDTQYF	TGTGCCATCAACAAACAGGGGGCGGGCACAGATACGCAGTATTTT
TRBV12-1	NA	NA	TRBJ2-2	CASEPQGSSTGELFF	TGTGCCAGCGAACCGCAGGGGTCTTCCACCGGGGAGCTGTTTTTT
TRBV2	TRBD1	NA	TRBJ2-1	CATRTGGPYNEQFF	TGTGCCACCAGAACAGGGGGACCCTACAATGAGCAGTTCTTC
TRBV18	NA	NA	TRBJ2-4	CASSPEGGVKNIQYF	TGTGCCAGCTCACCCGAAGGGGGAGTCAAAAACATTCAGTACTTC
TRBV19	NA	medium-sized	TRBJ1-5	CASAINSNQPQHF	TGTGCCAGCGCGATTAATAGCAATCAGCCCCAGCATTTT
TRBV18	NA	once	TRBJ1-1	CASSPRGEPGTEAFF	TGTGCCAGCTCACCGCGGGGGGAGCCGGGAACTGAAGCTTTCTTT
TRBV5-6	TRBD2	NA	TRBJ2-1	CASRQRGSSYNEQFF	TGTGCCAGCCGCCAGCGGGGGAGCTCCTACAATGAGCAGTTCTTC
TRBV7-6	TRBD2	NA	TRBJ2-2	CASTRPGGAVGELFF	TGTGCCAGCACCCGGCCCGGGGGGGCGGTCGGGGAGCTGTTTTTT
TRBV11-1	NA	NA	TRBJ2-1	CASSLAGWINEQFF	TGTGCCAGCAGCTTGGCGGGATGGATAAATGAGCAGTTCTTC
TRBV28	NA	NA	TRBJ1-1	CASSFQGRGTEAFF	TGTGCCAGCAGTTTCCAGGGTAGGGGCACTGAAGCTTTCTTT
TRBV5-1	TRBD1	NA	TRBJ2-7	CASSYGTGYHEQYF	TGCGCCAGCAGCTACGGGACAGGGTACCACGAGCAGTACTTC
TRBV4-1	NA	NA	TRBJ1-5	CASSQGERGNPQHF	TGCGCCAGCAGCCAAGGAGAAAGGGGGAATCCCCAGCATTTT
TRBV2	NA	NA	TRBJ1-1	CASIVSDVSLEAFF	TGTGCCAGCATCGTGAGCGACGTGTCCCTTGAAGCTTTCTTT
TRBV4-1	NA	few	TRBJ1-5	CASSQESYRAYSNQPQHF	TGCGCCAGCAGCCAAGAGTCCTACAGGGCCTATAGCAATCAGCCCCAGCATTTT
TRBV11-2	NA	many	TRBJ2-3	CASSQGPSTDTQYF	TGTGCCAGCAGCCAGGGGCCTAGCACAGATACGCAGTATTTT
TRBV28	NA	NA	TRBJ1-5	CASSLSGGNQPQHF	TGTGCCAGCAGTTTGTCAGGGGGCAATCAGCCCCAGCATTTT